These T cell receptor beta chains were read from a single sample in a study of cytomegalovirus exposure and HLA in healthy donors. The method was immunoSEQ multiplex PCR; TCRdb's version includes in-frame clones alone and lacks a portion of them. The table records some 170,000 clones, around 75% of them present only once. The source material was PBMCs. These TCRs come from a young man in good health and CMV-seropositive. CDR3s include the opening cysteine and the closing phenylalanine or tryptophan. Each record gives: CDR3 protein, CDR3 DNA, J gene, V gene, D gene, clone size. The D gene is left open where the match is weak. A clone size is listed for some rows: how often the clone was seen (once, few, many), or a class if it is expanded.

CDR3: CASSINNEKLFF
DNA: TGTGCCAGTAGTATTAATAATGAAAAACTGTTTTTT
J: TRBJ1-4
V: TRBV19
D: -
size: few

CDR3: CASSIVRAGARGELFF
DNA: TGTGCCAGTAGTATAGTAAGAGCGGGAGCCCGGGGGGAGCTGTTTTTT
J: TRBJ2-2
V: TRBV19
D: TRBD2
size: -

CDR3: CASSLDLTGDEAFF
DNA: TGTGCCAGCAGCTTAGATTTAACAGGGGATGAAGCTTTCTTT
J: TRBJ1-1
V: TRBV11-3
D: TRBD1
size: -

CDR3: CASSTTEYYGYTF
DNA: TGTGCCAGCAGTACGACAGAATACTATGGCTACACCTTC
J: TRBJ1-2
V: TRBV2
D: -
size: -

CDR3: CASTPKPSIGIDEQFF
DNA: TGTGCCAGTACCCCAAAACCCAGTATTGGCATCGATGAGCAGTTCTTC
J: TRBJ2-1
V: TRBV19
D: -
size: -

CDR3: CASSVSLAGASHNEQFF
DNA: TGTGCCAGCAGCGTATCCCTAGCGGGAGCGTCCCACAATGAGCAGTTCTTC
J: TRBJ2-1
V: TRBV9
D: TRBD2
size: once

CDR3: CASSDSGRGQPQHF
DNA: TGTGCCAGCAGTGACTCGGGGCGAGGACAGCCCCAGCATTTT
J: TRBJ1-5
V: TRBV6-4
D: -
size: once

CDR3: CASSQDVGTGIDEQFF
DNA: TGCGCCAGCAGCCAAGATGTCGGGACAGGCATCGATGAGCAGTTCTTC
J: TRBJ2-1
V: TRBV4-1
D: TRBD1
size: -

CDR3: CASSLSGGTRGGYTF
DNA: TGTGCCAGCAGCTTATCCGGGGGGACCCGGGGTGGCTACACCTTC
J: TRBJ1-2
V: TRBV11-3
D: -
size: -

CDR3: CAWSEDRELGAFF
DNA: TGTGCCTGGAGTGAAGACAGGGAGTTAGGGGCTTTCTTT
J: TRBJ1-1
V: TRBV30
D: TRBD1
size: -

CDR3: CASSYGGFRSNTEAFF
DNA: TGTGCCAGCAGTTACGGAGGCTTCAGATCGAACACTGAAGCTTTCTTT
J: TRBJ1-1
V: TRBV6-5
D: -
size: -

CDR3: CASSYLFIGSGTEAFF
DNA: TGTGCCAGCAGTTACCTCTTTATTGGGTCGGGGACTGAAGCTTTCTTT
J: TRBJ1-1
V: TRBV6-5
D: -
size: once

CDR3: CAISEITSGGINEQFF
DNA: TGTGCCATCAGTGAGATAACTAGCGGGGGGATAAATGAGCAGTTCTTC
J: TRBJ2-1
V: TRBV10-3
D: TRBD2
size: -

CDR3: CASRGGAANTEAFF
DNA: TGTGCCAGCAGGGGGGGGGCGGCGAACACTGAAGCTTTCTTT
J: TRBJ1-1
V: TRBV6-1
D: -
size: -

CDR3: CASSGLLAGGPGETQYF
DNA: TGTGCCAGCAGTGGATTACTAGCGGGAGGGCCCGGGGAGACCCAGTACTTC
J: TRBJ2-5
V: TRBV6-1
D: TRBD2
size: -

CDR3: CASSSPGTARNTIYF
DNA: TGTGCCAGCAGCTCACCCGGGACAGCCAGGAACACCATATATTTT
J: TRBJ1-3
V: TRBV7-2
D: TRBD1
size: -

CDR3: CASSNRQGNIQYF
DNA: TGTGCCAGCAGCAATAGACAGGGAAACATTCAGTACTTC
J: TRBJ2-4
V: TRBV7-2
D: TRBD1
size: few

CDR3: CASSLVGGDGYTF
DNA: TGCGCCAGCAGCTTGGTAGGGGGTGATGGCTACACCTTC
J: TRBJ1-2
V: TRBV5-1
D: -
size: few

CDR3: CASSLWRGLAYGYTF
DNA: TGTGCCAGCAGCTTGTGGCGGGGATTAGCCTATGGCTACACCTTC
J: TRBJ1-2
V: TRBV5-6
D: -
size: few

CDR3: CASSSGTGPWETQYF
DNA: TGTGCCAGCAGCTCCGGGACAGGGCCCTGGGAGACCCAGTACTTC
J: TRBJ2-5
V: TRBV5-6
D: TRBD1
size: -

CDR3: CAWSQTGLAGRSVRGGQYF
DNA: TGTGCCTGGAGTCAAACGGGACTAGCGGGCCGCTCCGTTAGGGGGGGCCAGTACTTC
J: TRBJ2-5
V: TRBV30
D: TRBD2
size: -

CDR3: CASSERLAGVSNEQFF
DNA: TGTGCCAGCAGTGAAAGGCTAGCGGGAGTTAGCAATGAGCAGTTCTTC
J: TRBJ2-1
V: TRBV6-1
D: TRBD2
size: -

CDR3: CASSFGDRLNSPLHF
DNA: TGTGCCAGCAGTTTTGGGGACAGGCTTAATTCACCCCTCCACTTT
J: TRBJ1-6
V: TRBV28
D: TRBD1
size: -

CDR3: CASTTGGGTTEAFF
DNA: TGTGCCAGCACAACAGGGGGAGGGACCACTGAAGCTTTCTTT
J: TRBJ1-1
V: TRBV6-5
D: TRBD1
size: -

CDR3: CATGQGGNLEAFF
DNA: TGTGCCACAGGACAGGGGGGGAACCTTGAAGCTTTCTTT
J: TRBJ1-1
V: TRBV15
D: TRBD1
size: few

CDR3: CASSTRGRYVSGNTIYF
DNA: TGTGCCAGTAGTACCAGGGGCAGATATGTCTCTGGAAACACCATATATTTT
J: TRBJ1-3
V: TRBV19
D: -
size: few

CDR3: CASSPTGSDTQYF
DNA: TGTGCCAGCAGCCCGACAGGCTCAGATACGCAGTATTTT
J: TRBJ2-3
V: TRBV6-1
D: -
size: -

CDR3: CASRTGTGSIGYTF
DNA: TGTGCCAGTAGGACCGGGACAGGGTCTATTGGCTACACCTTC
J: TRBJ1-2
V: TRBV19
D: TRBD1
size: -

CDR3: CSVEGRAGELFF
DNA: TGCAGCGTTGAAGGGAGGGCCGGGGAGCTGTTTTTT
J: TRBJ2-2
V: TRBV29-1
D: -
size: -